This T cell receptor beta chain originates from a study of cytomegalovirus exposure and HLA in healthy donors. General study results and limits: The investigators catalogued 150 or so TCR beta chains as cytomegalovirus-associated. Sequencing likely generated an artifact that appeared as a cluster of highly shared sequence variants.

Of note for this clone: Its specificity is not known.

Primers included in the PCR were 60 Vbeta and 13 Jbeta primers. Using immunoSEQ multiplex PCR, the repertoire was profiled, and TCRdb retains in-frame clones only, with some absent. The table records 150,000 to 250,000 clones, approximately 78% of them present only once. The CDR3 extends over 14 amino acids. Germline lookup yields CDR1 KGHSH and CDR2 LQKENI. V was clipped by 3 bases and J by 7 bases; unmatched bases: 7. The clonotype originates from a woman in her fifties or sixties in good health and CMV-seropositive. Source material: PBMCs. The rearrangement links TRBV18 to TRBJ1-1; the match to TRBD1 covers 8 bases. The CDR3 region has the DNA TGTGCCAGCTCACCCGGACAGGGTTCGGTTGAAGCTTTCTTT. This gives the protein CASSPGQGSVEAFF.